Below are 24 T cell receptor beta chains sequenced from a single sample in a study of vaccination and CD4 T cells after COVID-19. Their cognate antigens are unknown. Treatment of the sample: roughly nine-day PBMC culture with coronavirus spike peptide pools or control peptides (ViraFEST assay). Oncomine TCR Beta short-read sequencing was applied to DNA from cultured CD4+ T cells. From the PCR reads, TCRdb called clonotypes with MiXCR, one entry per CDR3 protein. The sample consists of around 5,900 distinct CDR3 sequences, about 45% of them appearing once. Material for sequencing was CD4+ T cells from blood, cultured in vitro. All receptors derive from a human donor who had recovered from COVID-19.

This sequence joins TRBV6-5 and TRBJ2-5; D is unresolved. Per the germline V gene, CDR1 is MNHEY and CDR2 is SVGAGI. The CDR3 is made up of 14 amino acids. Trimming shortened V by 0 bases and J by 9 bases, and 14 bases separated the two germline ends. The CDR3 DNA reads as TGTGCCAGCAGTTACTCTCGGGCCCCACAAGCCCAGTACTTC. Protein product: CASSYSRAPQAQYF.

The gene calls are TRBV20-1 and TRBJ2-1; D gene ambiguous. The CDR3 covers 13 residues. Looked up from germline, CDR1 is DFQATT and CDR2 is SNEGSKA (reference sequence). V shed 3 bases and J shed 8 bases, with 14 bases lying between them. The CDR3 bases are TGCAGTGCTAGTTACGGGTTTCTCGATGAGCAGTTCTTC. It yields the protein CSASYGFLDEQFF.

Points on this clonotype: The junction shows a germline mismatch at one end, possibly a read error. The chain has TRBV11-2 and TRBJ2-7; D remains unclear. The V gene's germline CDR1 is SGHAT and CDR2 FQNNGV. This CDR3 region has 13 residues. CDR3 protein: CASSPSPSDEQYF. Written as DNA, the CDR3 is TGTGCCAGCAGCCCCAGCCCCTCCGACGAGCAGTACTTC.

Judged by abundance, this clonotype is medium-sized. The CDR3 is CASSLEGYGYTF. The CDR3 DNA reads TGTGCCAGCAGCTTAGAGGGATATGGCTACACCTTC. V and J are TRBV7-2 and TRBJ1-2; D unclear. The CDR3 is 12 amino acids. Trimming shortened V by 1 base and J by 5 bases, and 5 bases separated the two germline ends. CDR1 and CDR2 from the germline V gene are SGHTA and FQGNSA.

With regard to this clonotype: A junction boundary mismatches the germline segment, possibly from a read error. The chain combines TRBV7-2 with TRBJ2-1; 7 bases align to TRBD2. The CDR3 length is 12 residues. Per the germline V gene, CDR1 is SGHTA and CDR2 is FQGNSA. In nucleotides, the CDR3 is TGTGCCAGCAGCCCCGGGCTAGCGGCCCCCCTCTTC. It translates to CASSPGLAAPLF. Variable domain in full (rest from reference TRBV7-2 and TRBJ2-1): GAGVSQSPSNKVTEKGKDVELRCDPISGHTALYWYRQSLGQGLEFLIYFQGNSAPDKSGLPSDRFSAERTGGSVSTLTIQRTQQEDSAVYLCASSPGLAAPLFGPGTRLTVL.

The chain joins TRBV7-2 to TRBJ1-5, with TRBD1 as a possible D gene (5 bases). Deletions cut 2 bases from V and 4 bases from J, with 6 bases between. CDR1 is SGHTA and CDR2 is FQGNSA in the germline V gene. The CDR3 spans 13 residues. CDR3 bases: TGTGCCAGCAGCTTATCAGGGAATCAGCCCCAGCATTTT. This gives the protein CASSLSGNQPQHF.

The chain has TRBV20-1 and TRBJ2-7, with 10 bases fitting TRBD1. This CDR3 comprises 15 residues. Trimming removed 3 bases from V and 3 bases from J; junction bases left unmatched: 8. Germline V gene sequence: CDR1 DFQATT, CDR2 SNEGSKA (reference sequence). The CDR3 reads CSASGGQGGHYEQYF. As DNA, the CDR3 is TGCAGTGCTAGTGGTGGACAGGGGGGTCACTACGAGCAGTACTTC.

The chain combines TRBV20-1 with TRBJ2-7, with TRBD2 as a possible D gene (6 bases). The CDR3 sequence is 14 residues long. Per germline, CDR1 DFQATT and CDR2 SNEGSKA (reference sequence). Trimming shortened V by 6 bases and J by 2 bases, and 17 bases separated the two germline ends. The CDR3 nucleotides are TGCAGTGCGTCCACCGGGACTGATCCCTACGAGCAGTACTTC. This encodes CSASTGTDPYEQYF.

The chain combines TRBV28 with TRBJ1-5, with D perhaps TRBD1 (5 bases). V lost 6 bases, J lost 4 bases, and 13 bases lay in between. The CDR3 spans 14 residues. Germline V gene sequence: CDR1 MDHEN, CDR2 SYDVKM. CDR3: CASSRGDGNQPQHF. The DNA for the CDR3 is TGTGCCAGCAGCCGGGGGGATGGGAATCAGCCCCAGCATTTT. Full variable domain (rest looked up from reference TRBV28 and TRBJ1-5): DVKVTQSSRYLVKRTGEKVFLECVQDMDHENMFWYRQDPGLGLRLIYFSYDVKMKEKGDIPEGYSVSREKKERFSLILESASTNQTSMYLCASSRGDGNQPQHFGDGTRLSIL.

This chain links TRBV6-1 with TRBJ2-5; the D is unclear. Deletions cut 4 bases from V and 5 bases from J, with 14 bases between. Germline-derived CDR1 and CDR2 are MNHNS and SASEGT. The CDR3 extends over 14 amino acids. As DNA, the CDR3 is TGTGCCAGCAGTGTGGGTGCCCTAAGGGAGACCCAGTACTTC. It codes for CASSVGALRETQYF.

The chain carries TRBV6-1 and TRBJ1-2; 8 positions match TRBD1. V lost 6 bases to trimming and J lost 7 bases; unmatched junction nucleotides: 7. Looked up from germline, CDR1 is MNHNS and CDR2 is SASEGT. The CDR3 extends over 13 amino acids. CDR3 protein: CASRTAGGRGYTF. The CDR3 DNA sequence: TGTGCCAGCAGGACGGCAGGGGGCCGTGGCTACACCTTC.

This clonotype was picked up a small number of times. The chain couples TRBV7-6 to TRBJ2-7; D gene unclear. This CDR3 contains 13 residues. V was cut by 7 bases and J by 0 bases, with 10 bases left in between. From germline, CDR1 is SGHVS and CDR2 FNYEAQ. The CDR3 region is CASMGWSSYEQYF. In nucleotides, the CDR3 is TGTGCCAGCATGGGGTGGTCCTCCTACGAGCAGTACTTC. Full variable domain (outside the CDR3, taken from reference TRBV7-6 and TRBJ2-7): GAGVSQSPRYKVTKRGQDVALRCDPISGHVSLYWYRQALGQGPEFLTYFNYEAQQDKSGLPNDRFSAERPEGSISTLTIQRTEQRDSAMYRCASMGWSSYEQYFGPGTRLTVT.

This chain uses TRBV6-1 with TRBJ2-7; 9 bases line up with TRBD1. This CDR3 is 14 amino acids long. V shed 4 bases and J 4 bases; nucleotides not matched to a gene: 5. Germline V gives CDR1 MNHNS, CDR2 SASEGT. The CDR3 here is CASSATGGSYEQYF. In DNA form, the CDR3 reads TGTGCCAGCAGTGCAACAGGGGGCTCATACGAGCAGTACTTC.

The chain joins TRBV6-1 to TRBJ2-7, with D maybe TRBD2 (6 bases). Germline CDR1 reads MNHNS; CDR2 reads SASEGT. The CDR3 contains 15 residues. Trimming removed 5 bases at V and 1 base at J, with 15 bases between. The CDR3 protein is CASSPPGAGSYEQYF. The CDR3 region has the DNA TGTGCCAGCAGTCCCCCCGGGGCGGGGTCCTACGAGCAGTACTTC.

This clonotype was observed a few times. This rearrangement joins TRBV7-6 to TRBJ2-7; the D is unclear. CDR1 and CDR2 (germline): SGHVS, FNYEAQ. V lost 6 bases, J lost 5 bases, and 14 bases lay in between. CDR3 length: 13 amino acids. The CDR3 region is CASSPGLQDEQYF. CDR3 bases: TGTGCCAGCAGTCCCGGTCTACAAGACGAGCAGTACTTC.

The V gene is TRBV5-6, the J gene TRBJ1-1; no clear D gene. Germline V gives CDR1 SGHDT, CDR2 YYEEEE. Trimming removed 4 bases from V and 1 base from J, with 11 bases in between. CDR3 length: 14 amino acids. DNA for the CDR3: TGTGCCAGCAGCCACTGGGCCCCGAACACTGAAGCTTTCTTT. Its protein is CASSHWAPNTEAFF.

J is TRBJ2-1 and V is TRBV6-5, with D perhaps matching TRBD1 (5 bases). Germline values: CDR1 MNHEY, CDR2 SVGAGI. V shed 0 bases and J shed 4 bases, with 10 bases lying between them. The CDR3 sequence is 15 residues long. As DNA, the CDR3 is TGTGCCAGCAGTTACTCGATGACAGCTTACAATGAGCAGTTCTTC. Protein: CASSYSMTAYNEQFF.

The rearrangement joins TRBV28 to TRBJ2-3; 8 positions match TRBD2. This CDR3 has 11 residues. Germline CDR1 MDHEN, CDR2 SYDVKM. Written as DNA, the CDR3 is TGTGGTACGGGAGGGGCAGATACGCAGTATTTT. Translating gives CGTGGADTQYF.

Of note for this clonotype: One junction end disagrees with the germline gene, perhaps due to a read error. The V gene is TRBV5-1, the J gene TRBJ2-5; maybe TRBD1 (6 bases). CDR1 SGHRS and CDR2 YFSETQ come from the germline V gene. There are 14 residues in the CDR3. CDR3 bases: TGCGCCACCAGCCCCGGGACACAGCAAGAGACCCAGTACTTC. This translates into CATSPGTQQETQYF.

The CDR3 sequence is CASSLEGGYTEAFF. The CDR3 nucleotides read TGTGCCAGCAGCTTAGAAGGTGGGTACACTGAAGCTTTCTTT. V is TRBV7-2 and J is TRBJ1-1, with D unresolved. V was clipped by 1 base and J by 3 bases, with 9 bases between them. The length of the CDR3 is 14 residues. Germline values: CDR1 SGHTA, CDR2 FQGNSA. Using reference TRBV7-2 and TRBJ1-1 for the parts outside the CDR3, the full variable domain is GAGVSQSPSNKVTEKGKDVELRCDPISGHTALYWYRQSLGQGLEFLIYFQGNSAPDKSGLPSDRFSAERTGGSVSTLTIQRTQQEDSAVYLCASSLEGGYTEAFFGQGTRLTVV.

The chain has TRBV7-2 and TRBJ2-7; either TRBD1 or TRBD2 may fit D (5 bases each). CDR1 and CDR2 (germline): SGHTA, FQGNSA. V was clipped by 1 base and J by 2 bases, with 9 bases between them. The CDR3 consists of 14 residues. In DNA, the CDR3 is TGTGCCAGCAGCTTAGATCGGGGACCCTACGAGCAGTACTTC. Amino acids: CASSLDRGPYEQYF.

There are a few counts of this clonotype. The chain recombines TRBV27 with TRBJ2-7; TRBD1 matches 11 bases. Germline-derived CDR1 and CDR2 are MNHEY and SMNVEV (reference sequence). Unmatched junction bases numbered 6, after V lost 5 bases and J lost 9 bases. This CDR3 contains 13 residues. The CDR3 nucleotides read TGTGCCAGCAGTACGCCCGGGACAGGGGGGCAGTACTTC. This encodes CASSTPGTGGQYF.

The chain carries TRBV15 and TRBJ1-1, with a possible D match to TRBD1 (5 bases). The germline V gene has CDR1 LNHNV and CDR2 YYDKDF (reference sequence). This CDR3 is 13 amino acids long. V lost 7 bases and J 4 bases, leaving 13 bases between the germline ends. CDR3 loop: CATMRGYSTEAFF. The CDR3 nucleotides read TGTGCCACCATGCGGGGGTACAGCACTGAAGCTTTCTTT.

V gene TRBV7-2 combines with J gene TRBJ2-7; the match to TRBD1 covers 8 bases. Germline CDR1 SGHTA, CDR2 FQGNSA. V trimming: 0 bases; J trimming: 2 bases; junction bases outside the gene matches: 3. The CDR3 runs 15 residues. CDR3 protein: CASSLAGQATYEQYF. As DNA, the CDR3 is TGTGCCAGCAGCTTAGCGGGACAGGCAACCTACGAGCAGTACTTC. The full variable domain, rest sourced from reference TRBV7-2 and TRBJ2-7, is GAGVSQSPSNKVTEKGKDVELRCDPISGHTALYWYRQSLGQGLEFLIYFQGNSAPDKSGLPSDRFSAERTGGSVSTLTIQRTQQEDSAVYLCASSLAGQATYEQYFGPGTRLTVT.